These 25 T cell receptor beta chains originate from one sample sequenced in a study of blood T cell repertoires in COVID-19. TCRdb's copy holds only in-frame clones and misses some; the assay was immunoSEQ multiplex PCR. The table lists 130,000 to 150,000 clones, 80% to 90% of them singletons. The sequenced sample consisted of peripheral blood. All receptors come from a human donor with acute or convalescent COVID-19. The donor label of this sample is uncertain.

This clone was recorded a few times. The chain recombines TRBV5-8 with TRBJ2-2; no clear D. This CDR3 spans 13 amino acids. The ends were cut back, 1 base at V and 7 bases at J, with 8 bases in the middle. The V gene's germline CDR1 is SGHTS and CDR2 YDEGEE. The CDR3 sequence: CASSLNVYGELFF. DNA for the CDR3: TGTGCCAGCAGCTTGAATGTGTACGGGGAGCTGTTTTTT. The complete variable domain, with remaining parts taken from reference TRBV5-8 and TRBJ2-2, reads EAGVTQSPTHLIKTRGQQATLRCSPISGHTSVYWYQQALGLGLQFLLWYDEGEERNRGNFPPRFSGRQFPNYSSELNVNALELEDSALYLCASSLNVYGELFFGEGSRLTVL.

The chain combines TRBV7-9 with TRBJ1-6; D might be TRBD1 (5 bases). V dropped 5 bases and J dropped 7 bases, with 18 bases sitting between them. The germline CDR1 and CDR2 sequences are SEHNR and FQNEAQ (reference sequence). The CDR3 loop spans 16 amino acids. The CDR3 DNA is TGTGCCAGCAGCATAAATCCGGGACGGGGGAATTCACCCCTCCACTTT. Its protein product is CASSINPGRGNSPLHF.

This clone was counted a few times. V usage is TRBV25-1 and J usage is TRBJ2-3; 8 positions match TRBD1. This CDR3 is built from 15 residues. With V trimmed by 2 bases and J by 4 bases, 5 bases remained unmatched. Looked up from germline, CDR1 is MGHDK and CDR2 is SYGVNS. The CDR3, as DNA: TGTGCCAGCAGTGAACGACAGGGGAAGGCAGATACGCAGTATTTT. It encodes CASSERQGKADTQYF.

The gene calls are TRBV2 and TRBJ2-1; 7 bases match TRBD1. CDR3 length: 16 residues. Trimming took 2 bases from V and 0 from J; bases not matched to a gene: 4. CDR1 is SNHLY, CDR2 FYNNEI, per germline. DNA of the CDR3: TGTGCCAGCAGTGAACCCCGACAGGGCTCCTACAATGAGCAGTTCTTC. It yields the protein CASSEPRQGSYNEQFF.

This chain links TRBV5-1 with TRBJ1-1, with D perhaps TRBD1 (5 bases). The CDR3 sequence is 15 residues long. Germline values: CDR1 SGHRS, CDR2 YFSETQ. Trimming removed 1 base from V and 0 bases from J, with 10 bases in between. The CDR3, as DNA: TGCGCCAGCAGCTTGAATCCAGGGTTGAACACTGAAGCTTTCTTT. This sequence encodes CASSLNPGLNTEAFF.

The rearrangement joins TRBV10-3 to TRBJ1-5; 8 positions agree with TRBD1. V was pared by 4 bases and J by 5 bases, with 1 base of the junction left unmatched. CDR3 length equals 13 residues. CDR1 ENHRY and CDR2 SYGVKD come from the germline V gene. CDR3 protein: CAISVDRDQPQHF. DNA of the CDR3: TGTGCCATCAGTGTGGACAGGGATCAGCCCCAGCATTTT.

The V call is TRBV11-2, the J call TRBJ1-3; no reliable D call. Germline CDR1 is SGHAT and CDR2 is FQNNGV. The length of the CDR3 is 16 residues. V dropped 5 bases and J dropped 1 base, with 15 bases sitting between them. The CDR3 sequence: CASSANAGLSGNTIYF. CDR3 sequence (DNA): TGTGCCAGCAGCGCCAACGCCGGACTATCTGGAAACACCATATATTTT.

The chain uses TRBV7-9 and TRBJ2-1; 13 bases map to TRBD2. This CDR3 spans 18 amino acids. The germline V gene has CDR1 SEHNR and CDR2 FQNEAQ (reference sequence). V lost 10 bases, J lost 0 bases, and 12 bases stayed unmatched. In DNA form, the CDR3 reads TGTGCCACGGAGGGGGGACTAGCGGGGCTCTACTCCTACAATGAGCAGTTCTTC. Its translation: CATEGGLAGLYSYNEQFF.

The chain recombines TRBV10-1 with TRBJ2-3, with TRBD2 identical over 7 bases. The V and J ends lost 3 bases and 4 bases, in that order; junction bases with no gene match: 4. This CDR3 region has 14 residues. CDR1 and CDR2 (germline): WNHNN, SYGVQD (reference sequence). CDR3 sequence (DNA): TGCGCCAGCAGTGATGCGGGGGTCGCAGATACGCAGTATTTT. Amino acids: CASSDAGVADTQYF.

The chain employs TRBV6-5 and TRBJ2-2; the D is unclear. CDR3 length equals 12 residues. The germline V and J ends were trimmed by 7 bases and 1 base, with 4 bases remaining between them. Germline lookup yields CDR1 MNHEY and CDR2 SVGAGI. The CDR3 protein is CASNRNTGELFF. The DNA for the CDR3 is TGTGCCAGCAACAGGAACACCGGGGAGCTGTTTTTT.

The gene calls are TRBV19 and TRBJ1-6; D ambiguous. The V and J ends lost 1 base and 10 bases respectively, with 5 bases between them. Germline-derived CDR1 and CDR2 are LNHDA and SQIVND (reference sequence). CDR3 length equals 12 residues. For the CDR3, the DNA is TGTGCCAGTAGTATAGGGAGCTCACCCCTCCACTTT. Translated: CASSIGSSPLHF.

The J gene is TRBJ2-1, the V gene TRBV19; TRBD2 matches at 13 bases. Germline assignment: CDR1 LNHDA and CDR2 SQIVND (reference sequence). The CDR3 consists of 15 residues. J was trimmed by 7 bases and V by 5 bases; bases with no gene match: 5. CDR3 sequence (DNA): TGTGCCAGTAGTCTCGGACTAGCGGGGGCTAATGAGCAGTTCTTC. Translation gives CASSLGLAGANEQFF.

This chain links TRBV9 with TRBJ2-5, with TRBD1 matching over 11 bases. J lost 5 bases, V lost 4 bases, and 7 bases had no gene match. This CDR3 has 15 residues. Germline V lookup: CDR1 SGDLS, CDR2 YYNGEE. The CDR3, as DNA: TGTGCCAGCAGCTCGGGACAGGGGGTCCGGGAGACCCAGTACTTC. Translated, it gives CASSSGQGVRETQYF.

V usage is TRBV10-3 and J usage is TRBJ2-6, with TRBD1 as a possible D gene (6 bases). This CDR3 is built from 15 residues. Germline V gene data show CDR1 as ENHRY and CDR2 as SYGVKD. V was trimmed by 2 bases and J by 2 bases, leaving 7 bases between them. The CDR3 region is CAISEGGPGANVLTF. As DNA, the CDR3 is TGTGCCATCAGTGAGGGGGGCCCTGGGGCCAACGTCCTGACTTTC.

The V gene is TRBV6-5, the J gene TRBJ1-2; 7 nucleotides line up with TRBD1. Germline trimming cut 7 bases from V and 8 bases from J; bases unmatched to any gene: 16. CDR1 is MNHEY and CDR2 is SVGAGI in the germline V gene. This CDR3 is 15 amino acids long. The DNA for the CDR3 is TGTGCCAGCACCTGGACAGGCGGTTCCCCTAGGGGCTACACCTTC. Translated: CASTWTGGSPRGYTF.

CDR3 sequence (DNA): TGTGCCAGTAGAACAGGGGATAAGAACACTGAAGCTTTCTTT. This gives the protein CASRTGDKNTEAFF. The chain recombines TRBV19 with TRBJ1-1, with TRBD1 identical over 7 bases. CDR3 length equals 14 residues. CDR1 is LNHDA and CDR2 is SQIVND in the germline V gene (reference sequence). V shed 6 bases and J 1 base; nucleotides not matched to a gene: 5.

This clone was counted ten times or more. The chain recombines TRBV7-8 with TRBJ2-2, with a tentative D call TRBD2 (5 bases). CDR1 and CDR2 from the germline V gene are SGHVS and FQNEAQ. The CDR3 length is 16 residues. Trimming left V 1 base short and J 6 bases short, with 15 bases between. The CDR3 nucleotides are TGTGCCAGCAGCTTAGAGAGCGGCCGCCCCCCCGGGGAGCTGTTTTTT. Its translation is CASSLESGRPPGELFF. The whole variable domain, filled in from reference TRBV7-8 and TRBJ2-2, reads GAGVSQSPRYKVAKRGQDVALRCDPISGHVSLFWYQQALGQGPEFLTYFQNEAQLDKSGLPSDRFFAERPEGSVSTLKIQRTQQEDSAVYLCASSLESGRPPGELFFGEGSRLTVL.

The CDR3 is CAITPQGGDTQYF. DNA of the CDR3: TGTGCCATCACCCCACAGGGGGGAGATACGCAGTATTTT. V gene TRBV10-3 combines with J gene TRBJ2-3, with 8 bases identical to TRBD1. The CDR3 extends over 13 amino acids. The germline V gene has CDR1 ENHRY and CDR2 SYGVKD. V gave up 7 bases and J gave up 5 bases; unmatched junction bases: 5.

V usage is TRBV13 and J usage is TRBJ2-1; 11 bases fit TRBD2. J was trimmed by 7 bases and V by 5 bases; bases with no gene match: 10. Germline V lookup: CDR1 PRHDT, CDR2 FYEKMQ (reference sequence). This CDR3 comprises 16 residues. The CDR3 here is CASSPPKLAGGNEQFF. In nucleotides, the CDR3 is TGTGCCAGCAGCCCCCCGAAGCTAGCGGGGGGAAATGAGCAGTTCTTC.

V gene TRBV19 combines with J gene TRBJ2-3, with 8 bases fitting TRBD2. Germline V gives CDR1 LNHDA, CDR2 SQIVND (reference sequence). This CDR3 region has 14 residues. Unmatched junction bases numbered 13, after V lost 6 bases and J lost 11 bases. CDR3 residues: CASRAAGGPLMQYF. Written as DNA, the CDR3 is TGTGCCAGTAGGGCGGCGGGAGGCCCTTTGATGCAGTATTTT.

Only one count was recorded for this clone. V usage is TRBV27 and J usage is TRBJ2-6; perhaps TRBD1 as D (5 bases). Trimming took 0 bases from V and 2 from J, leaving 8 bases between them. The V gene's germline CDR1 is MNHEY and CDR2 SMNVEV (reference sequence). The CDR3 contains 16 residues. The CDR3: CASSLSRQPGANVLTF. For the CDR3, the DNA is TGTGCCAGCAGTTTATCTAGACAGCCTGGGGCCAACGTCCTGACTTTC.

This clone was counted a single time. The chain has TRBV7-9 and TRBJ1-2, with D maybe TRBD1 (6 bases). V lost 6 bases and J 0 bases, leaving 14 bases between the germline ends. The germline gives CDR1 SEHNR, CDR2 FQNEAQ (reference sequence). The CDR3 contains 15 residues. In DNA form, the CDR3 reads TGTGCCAGCAGAAAAGGGGGGGAAGCTAACTATGGCTACACCTTC. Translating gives CASRKGGEANYGYTF.

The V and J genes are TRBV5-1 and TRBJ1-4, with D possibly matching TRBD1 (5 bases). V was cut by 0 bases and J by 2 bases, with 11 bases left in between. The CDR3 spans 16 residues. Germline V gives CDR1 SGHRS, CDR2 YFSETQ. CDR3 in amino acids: CASSLVFGHTNEKLFF. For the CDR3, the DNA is TGCGCCAGCAGCTTGGTCTTTGGACACACTAATGAAAAACTGTTTTTT.

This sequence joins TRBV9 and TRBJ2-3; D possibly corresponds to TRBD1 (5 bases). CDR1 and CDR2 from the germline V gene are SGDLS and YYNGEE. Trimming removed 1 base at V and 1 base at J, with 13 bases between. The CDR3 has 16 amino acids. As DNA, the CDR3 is TGTGCCAGCAGCGTACCTACGGAAGGGGGCACAGATACGCAGTATTTT. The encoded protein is CASSVPTEGGTDTQYF.

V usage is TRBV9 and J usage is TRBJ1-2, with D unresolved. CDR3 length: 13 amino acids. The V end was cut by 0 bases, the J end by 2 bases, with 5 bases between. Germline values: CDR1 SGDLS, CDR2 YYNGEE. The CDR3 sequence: CASSVDRNYGYTF. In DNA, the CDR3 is TGTGCCAGCAGCGTAGACCGGAACTATGGCTACACCTTC.